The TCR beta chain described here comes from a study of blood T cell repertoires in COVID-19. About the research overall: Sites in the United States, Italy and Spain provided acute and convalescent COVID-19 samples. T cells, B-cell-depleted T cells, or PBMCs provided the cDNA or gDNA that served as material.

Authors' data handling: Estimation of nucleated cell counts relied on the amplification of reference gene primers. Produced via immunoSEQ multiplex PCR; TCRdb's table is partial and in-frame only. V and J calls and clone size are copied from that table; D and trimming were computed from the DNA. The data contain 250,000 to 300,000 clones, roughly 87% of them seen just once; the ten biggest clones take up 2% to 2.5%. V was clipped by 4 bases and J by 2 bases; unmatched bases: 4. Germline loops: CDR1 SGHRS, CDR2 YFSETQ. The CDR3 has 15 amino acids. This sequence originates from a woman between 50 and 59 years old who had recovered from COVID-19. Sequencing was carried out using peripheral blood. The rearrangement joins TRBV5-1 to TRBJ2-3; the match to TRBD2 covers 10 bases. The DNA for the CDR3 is TGCGCCAGCAGCGAACTAGCGGGAAACACAGATACGCAGTATTTT. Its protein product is CASSELAGNTDTQYF.